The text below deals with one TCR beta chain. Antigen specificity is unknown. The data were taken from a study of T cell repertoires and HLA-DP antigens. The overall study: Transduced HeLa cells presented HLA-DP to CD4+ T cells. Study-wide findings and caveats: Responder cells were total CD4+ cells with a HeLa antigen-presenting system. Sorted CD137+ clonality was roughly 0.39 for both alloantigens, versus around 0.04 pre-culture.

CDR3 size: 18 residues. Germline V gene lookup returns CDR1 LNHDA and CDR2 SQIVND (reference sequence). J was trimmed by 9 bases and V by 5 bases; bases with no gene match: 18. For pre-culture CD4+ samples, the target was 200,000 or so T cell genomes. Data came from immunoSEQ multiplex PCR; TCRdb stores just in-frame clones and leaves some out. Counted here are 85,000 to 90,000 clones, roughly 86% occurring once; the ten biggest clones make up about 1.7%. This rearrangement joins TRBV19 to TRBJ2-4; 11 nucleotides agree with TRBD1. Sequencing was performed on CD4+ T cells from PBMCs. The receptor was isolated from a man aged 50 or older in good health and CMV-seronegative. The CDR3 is CASSPTPTGTGGRAIQYF. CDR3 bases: TGTGCCAGTAGTCCCACCCCCACCGGGACAGGGGGACGAGCCATTCAGTACTTC.